This T cell receptor (beta chain) stems from a study of T cells in Graves' hyperthyroidism and ophthalmopathy. Researchers barred patients who had uncontrolled infection, other autoimmune disease, pregnancy or lactation. The authors took PBMCs from roughly 10 ml fresh peripheral blood. RNA transcripts gave rise to amplified TCR beta CDR3 regions. HTBI primers were employed in a first-round RT-PCR of the TCR CDR3. MiXCR, applied by TCRdb to the multiplex PCR reads, yields one record per CDR3 protein. The repertoire includes about 400,000 distinct CDR3 sequences, approximately 14% of them detected once, and around 20% sits in the top ten. This clonotype was seen ten or more times. Its specificity is not known. Overall study findings and caveats: Most thyroid clonotypes expanded above 0.001 were also detected in blood. The model forecast ophthalmopathy, anticipating it by a median roughly 6 months before onset.

V lost 3 bases, J lost 0 bases, and 17 bases lay in between. The germline V gene encodes CDR1 ENHRY and CDR2 SYGVKD. CDR3 length: 17 residues. Material: blood. This TCR was sampled from a woman under 40 with Graves' ophthalmopathy. V is TRBV10-3 and J is TRBJ1-2; tentative D call: TRBD1 (5 bases). The CDR3 spells CAISELAGRHSNYGYTF. As DNA, the CDR3 is TGTGCCATCAGTGAACTGGCAGGGCGGCATTCTAACTATGGCTACACCTTC.